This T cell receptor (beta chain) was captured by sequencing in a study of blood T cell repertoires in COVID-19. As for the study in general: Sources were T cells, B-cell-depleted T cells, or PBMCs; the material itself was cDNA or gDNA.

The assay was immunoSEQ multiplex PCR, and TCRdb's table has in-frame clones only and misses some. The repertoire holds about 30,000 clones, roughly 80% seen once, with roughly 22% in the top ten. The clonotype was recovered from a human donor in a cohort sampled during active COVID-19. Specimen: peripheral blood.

The DNA for the CDR3 is TGTGCCAGCAGCCCCCACAACCGGGGGAACACTGAAGCTTTCTTT. This encodes CASSPHNRGNTEAFF. This chain links TRBV9 with TRBJ1-1, with D hard to call. The V end was cut by 4 bases, the J end by 1 base, with 14 bases between. Per germline, CDR1 SGDLS and CDR2 YYNGEE. The CDR3 is 15 amino acids.